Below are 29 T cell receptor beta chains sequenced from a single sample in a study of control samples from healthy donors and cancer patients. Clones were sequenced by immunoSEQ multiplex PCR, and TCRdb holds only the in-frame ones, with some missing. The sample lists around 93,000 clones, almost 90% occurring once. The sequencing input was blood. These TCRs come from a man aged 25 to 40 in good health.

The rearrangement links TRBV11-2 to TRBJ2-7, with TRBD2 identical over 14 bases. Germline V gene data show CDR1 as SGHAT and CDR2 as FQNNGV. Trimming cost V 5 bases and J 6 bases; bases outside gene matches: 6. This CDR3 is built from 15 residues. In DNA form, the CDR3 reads TGTGCCAGCAGCCCTGGGACTAGCGGGGGTCCCGAGCAGTACTTC. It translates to CASSPGTSGGPEQYF.

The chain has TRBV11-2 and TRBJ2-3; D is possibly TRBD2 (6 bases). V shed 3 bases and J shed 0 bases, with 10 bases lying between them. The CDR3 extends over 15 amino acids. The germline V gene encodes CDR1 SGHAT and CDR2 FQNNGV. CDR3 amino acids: CASSFRSGSTDTQYF. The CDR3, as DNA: TGTGCCAGCAGCTTTCGGAGCGGGAGCACAGATACGCAGTATTTT.

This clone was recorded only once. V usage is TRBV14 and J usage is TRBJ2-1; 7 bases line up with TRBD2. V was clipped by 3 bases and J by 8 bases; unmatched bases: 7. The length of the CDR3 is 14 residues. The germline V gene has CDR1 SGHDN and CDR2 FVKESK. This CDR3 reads CASSQWDYGDEQFF. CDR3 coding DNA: TGTGCCAGCAGCCAGTGGGACTACGGGGATGAGCAGTTCTTC. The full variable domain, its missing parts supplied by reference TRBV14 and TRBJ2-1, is EAGVTQFPSHSVIEKGQTVTLRCDPISGHDNLYWYRRVMGKEIKFLLHFVKESKQDESGMPNNRFLAERTGGTYSTLKVQPAELEDSGVYFCASSQWDYGDEQFFGPGTRLTVL.

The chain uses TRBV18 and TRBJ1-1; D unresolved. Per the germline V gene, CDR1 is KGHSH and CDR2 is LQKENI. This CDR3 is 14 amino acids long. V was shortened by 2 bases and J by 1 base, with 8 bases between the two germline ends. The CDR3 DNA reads TGTGCCAGCTCACCAGGAACCCCGAACACTGAAGCTTTCTTT. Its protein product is CASSPGTPNTEAFF.

The DNA for the CDR3 is TGTGCCACCAGTGATTTTCGACAGGGATACAATGAGCAGTTCTTC. Protein sequence: CATSDFRQGYNEQFF. The J gene is TRBJ2-1, the V gene TRBV24-1, with TRBD1 identical over 7 bases. The V and J ends lost 1 base and 4 bases, in that order; junction bases with no gene match: 3. The CDR3 runs to 15 residues. Germline V lookup: CDR1 KGHDR, CDR2 SFDVKD.

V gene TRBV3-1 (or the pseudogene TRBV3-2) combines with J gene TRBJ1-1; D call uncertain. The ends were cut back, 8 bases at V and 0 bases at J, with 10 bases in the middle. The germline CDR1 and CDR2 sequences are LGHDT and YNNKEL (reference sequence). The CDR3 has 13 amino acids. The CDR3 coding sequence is TGTGCCAGCGGAAATGGAATGAACACTGAAGCTTTCTTT. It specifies CASGNGMNTEAFF.

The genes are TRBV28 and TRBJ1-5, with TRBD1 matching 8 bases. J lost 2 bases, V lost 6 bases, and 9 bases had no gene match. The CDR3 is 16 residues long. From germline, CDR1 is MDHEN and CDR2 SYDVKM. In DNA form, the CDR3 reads TGTGCCAGCAGCCGAAACGGACAGGGCGGCAATCAGCCCCAGCATTTT. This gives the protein CASSRNGQGGNQPQHF.

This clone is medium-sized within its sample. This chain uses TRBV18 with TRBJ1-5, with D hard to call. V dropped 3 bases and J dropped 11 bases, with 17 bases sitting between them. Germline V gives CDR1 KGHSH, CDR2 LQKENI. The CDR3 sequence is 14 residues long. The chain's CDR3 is CASSPSDGSMTQHF. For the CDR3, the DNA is TGTGCCAGCTCACCCTCTGACGGGAGTATGACCCAGCATTTT.

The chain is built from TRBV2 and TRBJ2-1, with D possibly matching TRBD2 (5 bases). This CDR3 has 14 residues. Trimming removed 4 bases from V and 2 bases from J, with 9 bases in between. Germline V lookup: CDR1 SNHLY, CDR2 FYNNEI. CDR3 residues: CASSGLLTYNEQFF. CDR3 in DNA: TGTGCCAGCAGTGGACTATTAACCTACAATGAGCAGTTCTTC.

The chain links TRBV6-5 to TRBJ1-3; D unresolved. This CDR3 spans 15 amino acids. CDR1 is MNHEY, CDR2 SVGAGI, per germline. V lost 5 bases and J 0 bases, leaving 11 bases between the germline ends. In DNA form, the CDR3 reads TGTGCCAGCAGTCCGGAGGTTAGCTCTGGAAACACCATATATTTT. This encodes CASSPEVSSGNTIYF.

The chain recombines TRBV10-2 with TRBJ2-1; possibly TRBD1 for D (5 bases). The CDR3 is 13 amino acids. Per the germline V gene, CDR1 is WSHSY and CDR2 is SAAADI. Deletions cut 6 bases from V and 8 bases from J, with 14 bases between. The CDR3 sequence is CASSPWLGDEQFF. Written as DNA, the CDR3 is TGCGCCAGCAGCCCCTGGTTAGGGGATGAGCAGTTCTTC.

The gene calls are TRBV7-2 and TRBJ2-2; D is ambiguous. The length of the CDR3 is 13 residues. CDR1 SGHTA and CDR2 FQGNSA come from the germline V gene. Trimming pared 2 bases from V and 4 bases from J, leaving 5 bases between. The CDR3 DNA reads TGTGCCAGCAGCTTATTAGGCACCGGGGAGCTGTTTTTT. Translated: CASSLLGTGELFF.

DNA of the CDR3: TGTGCCAGCAGTTTATCTGGGACAGGGTCCTATGGCTACACCTTC. This sequence encodes CASSLSGTGSYGYTF. The chain uses TRBV28 and TRBJ1-2; TRBD1 agrees at 9 bases. CDR3 size: 15 residues. Germline loops: CDR1 MDHEN, CDR2 SYDVKM. Losses at the gene ends were 1 base for V and 4 bases for J; bases not matched to a gene: 4.

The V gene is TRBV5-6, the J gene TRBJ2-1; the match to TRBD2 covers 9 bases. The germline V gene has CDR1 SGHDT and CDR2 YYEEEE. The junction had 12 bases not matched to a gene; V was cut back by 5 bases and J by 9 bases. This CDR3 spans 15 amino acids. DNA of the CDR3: TGTGCCAGCAGGCCCTTAGCGGGAGCCGGAGGTGAGCAGTTCTTC. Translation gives CASRPLAGAGGEQFF.

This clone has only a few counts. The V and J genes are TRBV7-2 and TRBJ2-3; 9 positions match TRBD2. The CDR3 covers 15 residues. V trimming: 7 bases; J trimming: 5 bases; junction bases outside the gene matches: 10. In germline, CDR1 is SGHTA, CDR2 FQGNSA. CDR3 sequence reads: CASNKRTSEQDTQYF. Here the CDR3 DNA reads TGTGCCAGCAATAAACGGACTAGCGAGCAAGATACGCAGTATTTT.

CDR3 loop: CASSLAGEWGEKLFF. The CDR3 coding sequence is TGTGCCAGCAGCTTAGCAGGGGAGTGGGGCGAAAAACTGTTTTTT. The rearrangement uses TRBV7-6 and TRBJ1-4; TRBD1 might be the D (5 bases). The V end was cut by 0 bases, the J end by 8 bases, with 13 bases between. Germline assignment: CDR1 SGHVS and CDR2 FNYEAQ. The CDR3 is 15 amino acids.

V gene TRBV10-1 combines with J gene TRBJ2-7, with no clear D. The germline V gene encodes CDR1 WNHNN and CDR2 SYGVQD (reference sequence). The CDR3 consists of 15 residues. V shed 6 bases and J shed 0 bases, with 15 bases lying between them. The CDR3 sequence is CASRAGLESSYEQYF. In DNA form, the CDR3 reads TGCGCCAGCAGGGCCGGTTTGGAGAGCTCCTACGAGCAGTACTTC.

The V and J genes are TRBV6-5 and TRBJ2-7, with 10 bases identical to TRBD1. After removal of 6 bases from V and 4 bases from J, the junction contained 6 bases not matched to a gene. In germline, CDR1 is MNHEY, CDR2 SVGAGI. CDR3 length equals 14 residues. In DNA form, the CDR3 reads TGTGCCAGCAGGCCGGGACAGGGGTTTTACGAGCAGTACTTC. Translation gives CASRPGQGFYEQYF.

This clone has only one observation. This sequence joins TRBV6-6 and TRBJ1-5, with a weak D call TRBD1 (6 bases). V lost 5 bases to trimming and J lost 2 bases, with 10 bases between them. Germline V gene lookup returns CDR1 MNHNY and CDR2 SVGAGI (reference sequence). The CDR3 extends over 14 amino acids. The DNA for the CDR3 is TGTGCCAGCAGTAGGGGGGACGGCAATCAGCCCCAGCATTTT. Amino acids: CASSRGDGNQPQHF.

The CDR3 sequence: CASSWGSGNQPQHF. The CDR3 region has the DNA TGTGCCAGCAGTTGGGGGTCTGGCAATCAGCCCCAGCATTTT. The chain joins TRBV27 to TRBJ1-5; weak D call: TRBD1 (5 bases). CDR1 is MNHEY, CDR2 SMNVEV, per germline (reference sequence). This CDR3 is 14 amino acids long. Trimming took 4 bases from V and 2 from J, leaving 9 bases between them.

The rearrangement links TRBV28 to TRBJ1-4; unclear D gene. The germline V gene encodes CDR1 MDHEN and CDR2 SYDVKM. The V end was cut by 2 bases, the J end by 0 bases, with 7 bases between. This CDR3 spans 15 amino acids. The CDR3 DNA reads TGTGCCAGCAGTTTACCTACAGCAACTAATGAAAAACTGTTTTTT. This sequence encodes CASSLPTATNEKLFF. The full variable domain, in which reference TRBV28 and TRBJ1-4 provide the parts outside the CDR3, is DVKVTQSSRYLVKRTGEKVFLECVQDMDHENMFWYRQDPGLGLRLIYFSYDVKMKEKGDIPEGYSVSREKKERFSLILESASTNQTSMYLCASSLPTATNEKLFFGSGTQLSVL.

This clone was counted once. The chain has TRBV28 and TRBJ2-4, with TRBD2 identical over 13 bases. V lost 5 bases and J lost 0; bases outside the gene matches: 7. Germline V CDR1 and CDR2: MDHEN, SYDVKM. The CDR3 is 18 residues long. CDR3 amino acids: CASSDGTSGILAKNIQYF. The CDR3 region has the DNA TGTGCCAGCAGTGACGGGACTAGCGGGATCCTAGCCAAAAACATTCAGTACTTC.

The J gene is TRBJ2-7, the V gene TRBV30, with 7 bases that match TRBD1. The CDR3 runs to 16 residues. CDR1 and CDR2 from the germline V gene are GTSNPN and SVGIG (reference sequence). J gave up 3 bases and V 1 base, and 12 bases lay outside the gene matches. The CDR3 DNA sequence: TGTGCCTGGAGTGCGACCCGGGACAGTAGGTACTACGAGCAGTACTTC. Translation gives CAWSATRDSRYYEQYF. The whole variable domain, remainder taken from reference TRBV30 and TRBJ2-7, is SQTIHQWPATLVQPVGSPLSLECTVEGTSNPNLYWYRQAAGRGLQLLFYSVGIGQISSEVPQNLSASRPQDRQFILSSKKLLLSDSGFYLCAWSATRDSRYYEQYFGPGTRLTVT.

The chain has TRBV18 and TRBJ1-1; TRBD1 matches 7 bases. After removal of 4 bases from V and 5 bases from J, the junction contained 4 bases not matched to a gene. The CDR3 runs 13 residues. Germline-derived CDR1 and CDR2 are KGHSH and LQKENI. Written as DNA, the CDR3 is TGTGCCAGCTCACTACGACAGGGTACTGAAGCTTTCTTT. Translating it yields CASSLRQGTEAFF.

Here the CDR3 DNA reads TGTGCCACCAGAGAGAGGATAACAGGGGGAGCTTACGAGCAGTACTTC. Translated, it gives CATRERITGGAYEQYF. V is TRBV15 and J is TRBJ2-7; TRBD1 agrees at 8 bases. From germline, CDR1 is LNHNV and CDR2 YYDKDF (reference sequence). J was trimmed by 4 bases and V by 6 bases; bases with no gene match: 14. The CDR3 covers 16 residues.

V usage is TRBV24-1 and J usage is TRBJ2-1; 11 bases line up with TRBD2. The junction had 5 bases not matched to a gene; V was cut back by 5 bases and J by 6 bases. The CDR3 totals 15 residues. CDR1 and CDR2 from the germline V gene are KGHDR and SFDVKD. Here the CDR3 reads CATSVGTSGSNEQFF. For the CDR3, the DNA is TGTGCCACCAGTGTCGGTACTAGCGGGAGCAATGAGCAGTTCTTC.

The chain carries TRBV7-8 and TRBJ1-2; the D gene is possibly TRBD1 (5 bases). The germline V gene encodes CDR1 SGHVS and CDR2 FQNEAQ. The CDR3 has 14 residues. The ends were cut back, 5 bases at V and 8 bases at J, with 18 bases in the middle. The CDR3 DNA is TGTGCCAGCAGCCCTCCCCGGGACGTGAAAGGCTACACCTTC. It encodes CASSPPRDVKGYTF. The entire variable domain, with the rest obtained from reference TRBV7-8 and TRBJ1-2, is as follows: GAGVSQSPRYKVAKRGQDVALRCDPISGHVSLFWYQQALGQGPEFLTYFQNEAQLDKSGLPSDRFFAERPEGSVSTLKIQRTQQEDSAVYLCASSPPRDVKGYTFGSGTRLTVV.

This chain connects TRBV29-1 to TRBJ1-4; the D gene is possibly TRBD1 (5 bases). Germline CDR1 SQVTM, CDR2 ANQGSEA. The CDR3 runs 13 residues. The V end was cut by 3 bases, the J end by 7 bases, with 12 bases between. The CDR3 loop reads CSVEGESREKLFF. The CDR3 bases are TGCAGCGTTGAGGGGGAGAGTCGTGAAAAACTGTTTTTT.

Here the CDR3 DNA reads TGTGCCAGCAGCTTGGTAGGGTTTCGTTCCTACAATGAGCAGTTCTTC. The encoded protein is CASSLVGFRSYNEQFF. The chain links TRBV5-6 to TRBJ2-1, with D hard to call. There are 16 residues in the CDR3. Trimming removed 0 bases from V and 1 base from J, with 11 bases in between. CDR1 is SGHDT, CDR2 YYEEEE, per germline.